These T cell receptor beta chains were read from a single sample in a study of blood T cells in healthy people across ages. TCRdb itself ran the 5' RACE reads through MiXCR, one entry per CDR3 protein. Of over 950,000 distinct CDR3 sequences in the sample, roughly two fifths were seen once. Sequencing input: blood. The receptors come from a man younger than 35 in good health. Both conserved end residues are part of each CDR3. The order of the fields is CDR3 protein, CDR3 DNA, J gene, V gene, clone size, D gene. A D gene is named only where the DNA matches it firmly. Clone size is shown for a subset of rows, as once, few, many or a class of expanded clone.

CASTYYPDSEQYF	TGTGCCAGCACCTATTATCCCGATAGCGAGCAGTACTTC	TRBJ2-7	TRBV2	once	NA
CASSQEVASPNYGYTF	TGCGCCAGCAGCCAAGAAGTGGCCAGCCCTAACTATGGCTACACCTTC	TRBJ1-2	TRBV4-3	NA	NA
CASSQVGRTTNEKLFF	TGCGCCAGCAGCCAAGTCGGCCGTACAACTAATGAAAAACTGTTTTTT	TRBJ1-4	TRBV4-1	few	NA
CAWSVFGQSTDTQYF	TGTGCCTGGAGTGTATTCGGACAGAGCACAGATACGCAGTATTTT	TRBJ2-3	TRBV30	NA	NA
CSEGRSGVRDEQFF	TGCAGTGAGGGGAGGAGCGGGGTTAGGGATGAGCAGTTCTTC	TRBJ2-1	TRBV20-1	NA	TRBD2
CASGQPGLHQNEQYF	TGTGCCAGCGGCCAACCGGGACTACACCAAAATGAGCAGTACTTC	TRBJ2-5	TRBV11-2	NA	TRBD2
CASSSDREETNEKLFF	TGTGCCAGCAGTTCAGACAGGGAGGAAACTAATGAAAAACTGTTTTTT	TRBJ1-4	TRBV6-6	few	TRBD1
CASSLAGIRQETQYF	TGTGCCAGCAGCTTAGCGGGAATTCGGCAAGAGACCCAGTACTTC	TRBJ2-5	TRBV7-2	NA	NA
CASSWLTWGRAEAFF	TGCGCCAGCAGCTGGCTGACGTGGGGGAGAGCTGAAGCTTTCTTT	TRBJ1-1	TRBV5-1	NA	NA
CSARDRRFEGAFF	TGCAGTGCTAGAGATCGACGGTTCGAGGGGGCTTTCTTT	TRBJ1-1	TRBV20-1	NA	NA
CASSLAVPGSLLDTQYF	TGTGCCAGCAGCTTAGCGGTCCCGGGATCTCTTTTGGATACGCAGTATTTT	TRBJ2-3	TRBV7-2	NA	NA
CASRAAQQETQYF	TGTGCCAGCAGAGCGGCGCAACAAGAGACCCAGTACTTC	TRBJ2-5	TRBV12-3/TRBV12-4	few	NA
CASSSNSPYGYTF	TGTGCCAGCAGCTCCAACAGCCCCTATGGCTACACCTTC	TRBJ1-2	TRBV7-2	NA	NA
CASSHRVDTASTDTQYF	TGTGCCAGCAGCCATAGGGTAGACACTGCTAGCACAGATACGCAGTATTTT	TRBJ2-3	TRBV11-2	NA	NA
CSARAPGLAEDTQYF	TGCAGTGCTAGAGCCCCGGGACTAGCGGAAGATACGCAGTATTTT	TRBJ2-3	TRBV20-1	NA	TRBD2
CASSLSSSGGARSNQPQHF	TGTGCCAGCAGCTTATCTTCGTCAGGGGGCGCCCGAAGCAATCAGCCCCAGCATTTT	TRBJ1-5	TRBV7-2	few	TRBD1
CASSWDSFFRGYNEQFF	TGTGCCAGCAGCTGGGACAGCTTTTTTAGAGGATACAATGAGCAGTTCTTC	TRBJ2-1	TRBV6-2/TRBV6-3	NA	TRBD1
CASSLEEINSPLHF	TGCGCCAGCAGCTTGGAGGAAATCAATTCACCCCTCCACTTT	TRBJ1-6	TRBV5-1	NA	NA
CASSMDRDSYEQYF	TGTGCCAGCAGCATGGACAGGGACTCCTACGAGCAGTACTTC	TRBJ2-7	TRBV13	few	TRBD1
CASTDSWGATEAFF	TGTGCCAGCACCGACTCGTGGGGGGCCACTGAAGCTTTCTTT	TRBJ1-1	TRBV6-2/TRBV6-3	NA	NA
CASSYGPNADTQYF	TGTGCCAGCAGTTACGGTCCGAATGCAGATACGCAGTATTTT	TRBJ2-3	TRBV6-5	NA	NA
CASSFPGPAGEQYF	TGTGCCAGCAGTTTCCCAGGTCCCGCCGGCGAGCAGTACTTC	TRBJ2-7	TRBV12-3/TRBV12-4	NA	NA
CASSLIGGGQPQHF	TGTGCCAGCAGCTTAATCGGGGGCGGTCAGCCCCAGCATTTT	TRBJ1-5	TRBV7-2	NA	NA
CAISEGLYEQYF	TGTGCCATCAGCGAGGGGTTATACGAGCAGTACTTC	TRBJ2-7	TRBV10-3	few	NA
CASSLRREGGTEAFF	TGTGCCAGCAGCCTCCGGAGGGAGGGCGGCACTGAAGCTTTCTTT	TRBJ1-1	TRBV4-2	once	NA
CASSGANSSYNEQYF	TGTGCCAGCAGTGGGGCGAACAGTTCTTACAATGAGCAGTACTTC	TRBJ2-7	TRBV27	NA	NA
CASSQDLLEGGYGYTF	TGTGCCAGCAGCCAAGATCTGCTTGAGGGAGGCTATGGCTACACCTTC	TRBJ1-2	TRBV3-1	few	NA
CASKNRGTEAFF	TGTGCCAGCAAAAACAGGGGAACTGAGGCTTTCTTT	TRBJ1-1	TRBV6-5	NA	TRBD1
CASRNPVSYEQYF	TGTGCCAGCCGTAATCCAGTATCCTACGAGCAGTACTTC	TRBJ2-7	TRBV27	NA	NA
CASSAHRASTDTQYF	TGTGCCAGCAGCGCCCATAGGGCCTCCACAGATACGCAGTATTTT	TRBJ2-3	TRBV7-2	few	NA
CASRGQGSYDQPQHF	TGTGCCAGCAGGGGACAGGGAAGTTATGATCAGCCCCAGCATTTT	TRBJ1-5	TRBV6-2/TRBV6-3	few	TRBD1
CASSQGYSRAASSRSLHF	TGCGCCAGCAGCCAAGGTTATTCGCGGGCAGCCAGCTCTCGATCCCTCCACTTT	TRBJ1-6	TRBV4-1	NA	NA
CASRSGGAGYNEQYF	TGTGCCAGCAGGAGCGGGGGGGCGGGCTACAATGAGCAGTACTTC	TRBJ2-7	TRBV6-2/TRBV6-3	NA	TRBD2
CASARRGGETVGEKLFF	TGTGCCAGCGCCAGGCGAGGCGGTGAGACAGTTGGGGAAAAACTGTTTTTT	TRBJ1-4	TRBV25-1	NA	NA
CASSQVGQGTEAFF	TGTGCCAGCAGCCAAGTTGGGCAGGGGACTGAAGCTTTCTTT	TRBJ1-1	TRBV3-1	NA	NA
CASSIQGDGGYTF	TGCGCCAGCAGCATCCAGGGGGATGGTGGCTACACCTTC	TRBJ1-2	TRBV5-1	NA	TRBD1
CASSPSSRNAEAFF	TGTGCCAGCAGCCCCAGCTCAAGGAACGCTGAAGCTTTCTTT	TRBJ1-1	TRBV9	few	NA
CASSYRAENTEAFF	TGTGCCAGCAGTTACCGGGCAGAGAACACTGAAGCTTTCTTT	TRBJ1-1	TRBV6-5	NA	NA
CASSLKSSLYGYTF	TGTGCCAGCAGCTTAAAATCGAGTCTCTATGGCTACACCTTC	TRBJ1-2	TRBV7-2	NA	NA
CASSPPGTSYEQYF	TGTGCCAGCAGTCCTCCCGGGACTAGCTACGAGCAGTACTTC	TRBJ2-7	TRBV12-3/TRBV12-4	NA	TRBD2
CASSPRDRVLGMNTEAFF	TGTGCCAGCAGCCCCCGGGACAGGGTCTTGGGCATGAACACTGAAGCTTTCTTT	TRBJ1-1	TRBV7-9	few	TRBD1
CASSQQTSGGADTQYF	TGTGCCAGCAGCCAGCAAACTAGCGGGGGGGCCGATACGCAGTATTTT	TRBJ2-3	TRBV3-1	NA	TRBD2
CASSGYEPFF	TGTGCCAGCAGCGGATATGAACCTTTCTTT	TRBJ1-1	TRBV11-2	once	NA
CATSDRTPSYEQYF	TGTGCCACCAGTGACCGGACGCCGTCCTACGAGCAGTACTTC	TRBJ2-7	TRBV24-1	few	NA
CASSQRKLAGEYNEQFF	TGCGCCAGCAGCCAGCGTAAACTAGCGGGGGAGTACAATGAGCAGTTCTTC	TRBJ2-1	TRBV4-1	NA	TRBD2
CASSPRPDRAAGNTEAFF	TGTGCCAGCAGCCCCCGCCCAGACAGGGCGGCGGGGAACACTGAAGCTTTCTTT	TRBJ1-1	TRBV7-9	once	TRBD1
CASSPRAQVEQFF	TGTGCCAGCAGCCCTCGGGCTCAGGTTGAGCAGTTCTTC	TRBJ2-1	TRBV3-1	few	NA
CSAESRLTNYGYTF	TGCAGTGCTGAATCCAGGTTGACTAACTATGGCTACACCTTC	TRBJ1-2	TRBV20-1	few	NA
CASSYDRGGGGYTF	TGTGCCAGCAGTTACGACAGGGGTGGTGGCGGCTACACCTTC	TRBJ1-2	TRBV6-5	few	TRBD1